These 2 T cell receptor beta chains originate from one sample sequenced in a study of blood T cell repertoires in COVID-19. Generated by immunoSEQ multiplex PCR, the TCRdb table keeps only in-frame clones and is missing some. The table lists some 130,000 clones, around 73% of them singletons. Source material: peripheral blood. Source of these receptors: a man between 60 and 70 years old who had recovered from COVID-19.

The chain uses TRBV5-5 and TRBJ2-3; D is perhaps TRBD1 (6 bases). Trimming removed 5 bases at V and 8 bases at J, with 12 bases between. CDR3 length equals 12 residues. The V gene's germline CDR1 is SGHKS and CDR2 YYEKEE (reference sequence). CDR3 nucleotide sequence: TGTGCCAGCAGGACGACAGGCGGTACGCAGTATTTT. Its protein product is CASRTTGGTQYF.

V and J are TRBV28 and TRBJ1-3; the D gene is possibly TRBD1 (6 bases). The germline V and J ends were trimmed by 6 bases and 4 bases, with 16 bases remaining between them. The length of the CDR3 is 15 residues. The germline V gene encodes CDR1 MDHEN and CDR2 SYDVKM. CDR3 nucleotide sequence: TGTGCCAGCAGCCTCGACAGGTCGGGAGGAAACACCATATATTTT. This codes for CASSLDRSGGNTIYF.